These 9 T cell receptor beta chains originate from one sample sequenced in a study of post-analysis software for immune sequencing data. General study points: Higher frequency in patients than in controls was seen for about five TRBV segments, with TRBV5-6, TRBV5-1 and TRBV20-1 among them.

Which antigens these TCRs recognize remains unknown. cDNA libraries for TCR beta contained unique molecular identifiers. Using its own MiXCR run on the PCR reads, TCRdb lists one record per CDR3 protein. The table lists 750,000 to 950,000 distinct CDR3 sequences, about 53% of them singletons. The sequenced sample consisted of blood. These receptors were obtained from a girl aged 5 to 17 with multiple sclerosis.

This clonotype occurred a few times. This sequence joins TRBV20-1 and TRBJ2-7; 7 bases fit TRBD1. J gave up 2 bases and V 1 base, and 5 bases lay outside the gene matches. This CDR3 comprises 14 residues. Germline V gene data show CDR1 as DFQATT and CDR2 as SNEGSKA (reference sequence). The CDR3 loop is CSARGGTDPYEQYF. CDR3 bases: TGCAGTGCTAGAGGGGGGACAGACCCCTACGAGCAGTACTTC.

CDR3 sequence (DNA): TGCAGTGCAAGGAGGACTAGCCTGGTACATTCTGAGCAGTTCTTC. Translated: CSARRTSLVHSEQFF. J is TRBJ2-1 and V is TRBV20-1, with 8 bases fitting TRBD2. CDR3 length: 15 residues. CDR1 is DFQATT, CDR2 SNEGSKA, per germline (reference sequence). Losses at the gene ends were 6 bases for V and 9 bases for J; bases not matched to a gene: 16.

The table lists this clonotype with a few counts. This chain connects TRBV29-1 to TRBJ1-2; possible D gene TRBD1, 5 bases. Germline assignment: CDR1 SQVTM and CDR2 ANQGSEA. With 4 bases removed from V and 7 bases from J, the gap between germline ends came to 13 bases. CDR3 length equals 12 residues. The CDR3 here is CSVVSQGGGYTF. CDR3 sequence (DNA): TGCAGCGTTGTCTCGCAGGGAGGTGGCTACACCTTC.

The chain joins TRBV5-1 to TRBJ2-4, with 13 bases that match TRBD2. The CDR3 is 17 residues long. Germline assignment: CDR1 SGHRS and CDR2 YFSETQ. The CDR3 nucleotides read TGCGCTTCCACTAGCGGGGGGGCCGGAGTGGCCAAAAACATTCAGTACTTC. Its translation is CASTSGGAGVAKNIQYF.

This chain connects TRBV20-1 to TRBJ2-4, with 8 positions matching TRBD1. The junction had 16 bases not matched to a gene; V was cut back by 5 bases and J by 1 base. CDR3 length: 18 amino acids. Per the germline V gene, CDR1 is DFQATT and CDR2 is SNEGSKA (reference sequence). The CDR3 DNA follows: TGCAGTGCTGCCAAACCCGGGACAGGAGGGGCGGCCAAAAACATTCAGTACTTC. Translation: CSAAKPGTGGAAKNIQYF.

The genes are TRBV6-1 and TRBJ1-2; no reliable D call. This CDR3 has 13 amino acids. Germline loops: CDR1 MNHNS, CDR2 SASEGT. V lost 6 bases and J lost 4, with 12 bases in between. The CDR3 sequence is CASRWAVSYGYTF. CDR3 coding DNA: TGTGCCAGCAGGTGGGCTGTGAGCTATGGCTACACCTTC.

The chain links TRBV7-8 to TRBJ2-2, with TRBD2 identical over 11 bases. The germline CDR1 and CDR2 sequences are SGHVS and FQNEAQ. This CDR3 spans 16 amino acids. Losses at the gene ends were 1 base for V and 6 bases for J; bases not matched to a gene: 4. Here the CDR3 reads CASSLVELAGAGELFF. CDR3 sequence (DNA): TGTGCCAGCAGCTTAGTCGAACTAGCGGGAGCCGGGGAGCTGTTTTTT. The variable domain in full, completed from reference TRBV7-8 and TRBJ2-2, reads GAGVSQSPRYKVAKRGQDVALRCDPISGHVSLFWYQQALGQGPEFLTYFQNEAQLDKSGLPSDRFFAERPEGSVSTLKIQRTQQEDSAVYLCASSLVELAGAGELFFGEGSRLTVL.

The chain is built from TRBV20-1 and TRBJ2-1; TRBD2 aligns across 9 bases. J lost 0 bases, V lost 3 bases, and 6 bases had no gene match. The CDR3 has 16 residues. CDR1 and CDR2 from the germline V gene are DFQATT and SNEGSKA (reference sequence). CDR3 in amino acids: CSASRLAGTSYNEQFF. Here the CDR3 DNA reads TGCAGTGCTAGTAGGCTAGCGGGGACCTCCTACAATGAGCAGTTCTTC.

Here the CDR3 DNA reads TGTGCCAGCAGTCGACCGACTAGCGGGAGAGGTTTTAAGCAGTTCTTC. It specifies CASSRPTSGRGFKQFF. The rearrangement links TRBV6-6 to TRBJ2-1, with 12 bases that match TRBD2. Germline values: CDR1 MNHNY, CDR2 SVGAGI (reference sequence). The trim removed 5 bases at V and 11 bases at J, leaving 13 bases unmatched. CDR3 length equals 16 residues.